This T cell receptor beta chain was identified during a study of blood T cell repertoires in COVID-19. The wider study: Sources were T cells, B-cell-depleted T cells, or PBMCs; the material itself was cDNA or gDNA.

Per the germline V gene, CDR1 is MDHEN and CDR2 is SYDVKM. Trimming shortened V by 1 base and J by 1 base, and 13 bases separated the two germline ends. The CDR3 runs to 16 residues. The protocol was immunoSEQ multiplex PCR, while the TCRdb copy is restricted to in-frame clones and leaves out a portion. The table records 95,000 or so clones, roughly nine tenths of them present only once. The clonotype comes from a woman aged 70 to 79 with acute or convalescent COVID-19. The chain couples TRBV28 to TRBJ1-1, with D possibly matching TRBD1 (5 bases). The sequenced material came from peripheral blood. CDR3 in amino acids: CASSLYGWGGNTEAFF. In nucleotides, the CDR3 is TGTGCCAGCAGTTTATATGGTTGGGGGGGGAACACTGAAGCTTTCTTT.